Detailed here is one TCR beta chain. The antigen remains undetermined. This sample was taken from a study of cytomegalovirus exposure and HLA in healthy donors. V lost 4 bases, J lost 2 bases, and 3 bases stayed unmatched. The CDR3 sequence is 15 residues long. Looked up from germline, CDR1 is SGHTA and CDR2 is FQGNSA. PCR employed 60 Vbeta and 13 Jbeta primers. Method: immunoSEQ multiplex PCR; TCRdb's copy keeps in-frame clones and lacks some. The sample consists of 55,000 to 70,000 clones, about 84% of them appearing once. Findings of the study overall: An assumption of roughly uniform sequencing depth across donors underlay the presence/absence analyses. TCR beta chains numbering more than 150 were designated cytomegalovirus-associated. Most likely, a cluster of highly shared sequence variants arose as a sequencing artifact.

Material: PBMCs. The V and J genes are TRBV7-2 and TRBJ1-2; TRBD1 matches at 11 bases. The TCR was taken from a male donor in good health and CMV-seronegative. The CDR3 spells CASSYRDRGNYGYTF. The CDR3, as DNA: TGTGCCAGCAGCTACCGGGACAGGGGGAACTATGGCTACACCTTC.